This T cell receptor beta chain was sequenced for a study of tumor-infiltrating lymphocytes in primary liver carcinoma. Study summary: The patients included men and women who were aged 30 to 69 years. Study results and caveats: The study found tumor-adjacent and tumor-blood pairs overlapped less than tumor region pairs.

The V gene's germline CDR1 is SGHAT and CDR2 FQNNGV. The ends were cut back, 5 bases at V and 8 bases at J, with 15 bases in the middle. There are 13 residues in the CDR3. Blood RNA originated from unsorted whole blood, with germline DNA additionally extracted. No treatment had been given to the patients, who were chronically infected with HBV. Preoperatively, four milliliters of peripheral blood were collected. Comments on this clonotype: Its antigen remains unknown. The conserved closing phenylalanine or tryptophan is absent in this CDR3, likely reflecting a read error.

TCR beta cDNA was made from 400 to 600 ng total RNA with a constant-region primer. ARM-PCR was slightly modified, and three nested multiplex PCR rounds with it gave rise to the TCR beta libraries. Amplification in the first two PCR rounds was performed using TRBV1-TRBV30 forward primers and a C-beta reverse primer for 10 cycles each. TCRdb re-called the multiplex PCR reads through MiXCR, storing one row per CDR3 protein. The data contain fewer than 350,000 distinct CDR3 sequences, 50% to 70% of them singletons. Source material: peripheral blood. The V and J genes are TRBV11-2 and TRBJ1-1, with D tentatively TRBD1 (6 bases). The source of this sequence is a man aged 35 to 55 with primary liver carcinoma and hepatitis B virus infection. This CDR3 reads CASSLSYRVEAFL. CDR3 DNA sequence: TGTGCCAGCAGCCTATCATACAGGGTGGAAGCTTTCCTT.